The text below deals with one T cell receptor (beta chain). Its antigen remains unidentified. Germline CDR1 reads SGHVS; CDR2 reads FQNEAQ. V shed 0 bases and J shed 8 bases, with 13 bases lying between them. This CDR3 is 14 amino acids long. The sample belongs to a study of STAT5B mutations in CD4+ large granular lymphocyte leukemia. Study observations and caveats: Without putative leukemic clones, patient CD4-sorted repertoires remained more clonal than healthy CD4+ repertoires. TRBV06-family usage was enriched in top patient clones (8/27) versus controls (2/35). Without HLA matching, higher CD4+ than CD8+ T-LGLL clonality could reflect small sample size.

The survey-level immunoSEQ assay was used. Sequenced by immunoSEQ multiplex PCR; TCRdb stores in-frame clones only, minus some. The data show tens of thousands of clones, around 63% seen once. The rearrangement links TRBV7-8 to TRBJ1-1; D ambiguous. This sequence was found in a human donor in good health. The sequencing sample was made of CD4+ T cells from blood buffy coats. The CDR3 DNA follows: TGTGCCAGCAGCTTAGCGCGTGGGGTTGGCGAAGCTTTCTTT. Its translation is CASSLARGVGEAFF.